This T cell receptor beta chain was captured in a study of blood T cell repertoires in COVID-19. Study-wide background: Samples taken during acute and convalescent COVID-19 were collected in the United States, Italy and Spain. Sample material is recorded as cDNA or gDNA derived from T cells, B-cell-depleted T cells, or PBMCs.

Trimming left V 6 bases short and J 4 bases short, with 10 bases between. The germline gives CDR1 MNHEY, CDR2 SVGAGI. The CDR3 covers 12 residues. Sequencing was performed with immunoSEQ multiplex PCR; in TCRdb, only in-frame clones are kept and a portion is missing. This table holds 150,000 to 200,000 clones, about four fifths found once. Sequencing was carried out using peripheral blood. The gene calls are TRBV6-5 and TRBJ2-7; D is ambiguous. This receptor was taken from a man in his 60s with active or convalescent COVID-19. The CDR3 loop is CASSPGRYEQYF. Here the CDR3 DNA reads TGTGCCAGCAGCCCGGGTCGGTACGAGCAGTACTTC.